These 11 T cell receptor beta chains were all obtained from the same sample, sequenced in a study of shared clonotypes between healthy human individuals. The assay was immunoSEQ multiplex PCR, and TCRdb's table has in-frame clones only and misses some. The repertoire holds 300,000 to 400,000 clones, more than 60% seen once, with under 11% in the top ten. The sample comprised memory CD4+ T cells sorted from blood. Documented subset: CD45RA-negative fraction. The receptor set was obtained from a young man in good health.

CDR3 sequence (DNA): TGTGCCAGCAGCTGGAGGCCCACCGGGGAGCTGTTTTTT. Translated, it gives CASSWRPTGELFF. This chain connects TRBV5-6 to TRBJ2-2; tentative D call: TRBD2 (5 bases). In germline, CDR1 is SGHDT, CDR2 YYEEEE. CDR3 length: 13 amino acids. The V and J ends lost 3 bases and 4 bases respectively, with 7 bases between them.

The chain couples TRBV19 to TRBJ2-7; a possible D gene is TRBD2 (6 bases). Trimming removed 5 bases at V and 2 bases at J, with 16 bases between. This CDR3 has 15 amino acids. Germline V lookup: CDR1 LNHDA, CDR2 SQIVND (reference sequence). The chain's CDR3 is CASSPIGTGAYEQYF. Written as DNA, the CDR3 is TGTGCCAGTAGTCCAATAGGGACGGGGGCCTACGAGCAGTACTTC.

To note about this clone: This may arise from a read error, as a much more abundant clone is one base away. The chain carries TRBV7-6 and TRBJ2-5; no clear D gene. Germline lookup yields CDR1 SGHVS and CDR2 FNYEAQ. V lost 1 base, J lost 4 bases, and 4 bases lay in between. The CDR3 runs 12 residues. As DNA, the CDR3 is TGTGCCAGCAGCTTAGATCGAGAGACCCAGTACTTC. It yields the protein CASSLDRETQYF.

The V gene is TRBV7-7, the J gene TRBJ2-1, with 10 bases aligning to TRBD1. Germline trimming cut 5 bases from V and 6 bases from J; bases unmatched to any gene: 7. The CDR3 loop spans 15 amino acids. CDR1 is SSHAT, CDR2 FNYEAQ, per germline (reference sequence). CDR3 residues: CASSDPGTGVNEQFF. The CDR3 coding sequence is TGTGCCAGCAGCGACCCCGGGACAGGGGTCAATGAGCAGTTCTTC. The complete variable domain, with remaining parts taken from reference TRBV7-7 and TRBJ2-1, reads GAGVSQSPRYKVTKRGQDVTLRCDPISSHATLYWYQQALGQGPEFLTYFNYEAQPDKSGLPSDRFSAERPEGSISTLTIQRTEQRDSAMYRCASSDPGTGVNEQFFGPGTRLTVL.

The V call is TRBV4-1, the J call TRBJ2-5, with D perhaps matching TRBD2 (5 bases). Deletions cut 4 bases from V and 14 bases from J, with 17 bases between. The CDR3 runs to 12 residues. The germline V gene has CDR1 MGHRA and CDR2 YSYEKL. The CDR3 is CASSPGRDSKYF. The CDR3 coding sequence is TGCGCCAGCAGCCCTGGGAGAGACTCAAAATACTTC.

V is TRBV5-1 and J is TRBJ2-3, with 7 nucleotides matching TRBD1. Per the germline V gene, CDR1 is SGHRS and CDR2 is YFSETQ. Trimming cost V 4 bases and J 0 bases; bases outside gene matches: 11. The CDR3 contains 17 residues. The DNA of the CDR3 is TGCGCCAGCAGCAAATTCGCCCTGGGACAGAGCACAGATACGCAGTATTTT. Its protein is CASSKFALGQSTDTQYF.

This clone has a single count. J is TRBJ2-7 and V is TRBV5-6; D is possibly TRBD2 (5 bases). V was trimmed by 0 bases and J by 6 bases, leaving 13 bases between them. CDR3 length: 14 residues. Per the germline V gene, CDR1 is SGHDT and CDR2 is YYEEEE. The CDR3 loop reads CASSLEAGLGEQYF. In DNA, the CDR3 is TGTGCCAGCAGCTTGGAGGCAGGACTGGGCGAGCAGTACTTC.

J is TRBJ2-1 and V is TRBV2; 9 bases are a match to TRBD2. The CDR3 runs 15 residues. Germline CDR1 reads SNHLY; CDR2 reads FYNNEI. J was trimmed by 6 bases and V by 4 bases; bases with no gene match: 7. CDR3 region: CASSALAGSSNEQFF. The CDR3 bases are TGTGCCAGCAGTGCCCTAGCGGGATCATCCAATGAGCAGTTCTTC.

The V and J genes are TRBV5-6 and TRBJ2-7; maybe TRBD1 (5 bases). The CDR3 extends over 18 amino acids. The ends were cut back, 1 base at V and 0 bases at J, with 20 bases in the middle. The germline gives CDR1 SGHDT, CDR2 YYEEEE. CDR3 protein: CASSLQGAGHGRSYEQYF. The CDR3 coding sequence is TGTGCCAGCAGCTTGCAAGGGGCAGGTCACGGTCGCTCCTACGAGCAGTACTTC.

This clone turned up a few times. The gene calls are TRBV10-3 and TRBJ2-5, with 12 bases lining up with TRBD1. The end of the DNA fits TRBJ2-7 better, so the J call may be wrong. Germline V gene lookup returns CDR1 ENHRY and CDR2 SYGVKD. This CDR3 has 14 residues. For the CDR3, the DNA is TGTGCCATCAGTGCAGGGACAGGGGGCGGCGAGCAGTACTTC. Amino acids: CAISAGTGGGEQYF.

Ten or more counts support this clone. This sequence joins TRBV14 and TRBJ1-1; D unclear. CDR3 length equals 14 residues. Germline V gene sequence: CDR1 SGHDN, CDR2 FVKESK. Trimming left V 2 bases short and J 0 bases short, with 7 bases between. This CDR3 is CASSQPLLNTEAFF. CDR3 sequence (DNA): TGTGCCAGCAGCCAACCTCTATTGAACACTGAAGCTTTCTTT. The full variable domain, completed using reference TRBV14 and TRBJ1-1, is EAGVTQFPSHSVIEKGQTVTLRCDPISGHDNLYWYRRVMGKEIKFLLHFVKESKQDESGMPNNRFLAERTGGTYSTLKVQPAELEDSGVYFCASSQPLLNTEAFFGQGTRLTVV.